This T cell receptor (beta chain) was obtained from a study of T cells after yellow fever vaccination. This CDR3 is 15 amino acids long. V shed 0 bases and J shed 2 bases, with 8 bases lying between them. Germline V gene data show CDR1 as LNHNV and CDR2 as YYDKDF (reference sequence). TCRdb reprocessed the 5' RACE reads with MiXCR, giving one entry per CDR3 protein. The table records hundreds of thousands of distinct CDR3 sequences, 12% of them present only once. This clonotype is medium-sized within its sample. This chain connects TRBV15 to TRBJ2-1, with D perhaps matching TRBD2 (5 bases). The sample was PBMCs, taken on the day of the yellow fever booster vaccination. The clonotype was recovered from a man aged 25-40 years who received the YFV17D yellow fever vaccine. Here the CDR3 DNA reads TGTGCCACCAGCAGAGATGCGGGCGCCTACAATGAGCAGTTCTTC. This sequence encodes CATSRDAGAYNEQFF.